The clone carrying this T cell receptor (beta chain) was found once. Its cognate antigen is unknown. This sample stems from a study of beta chain features in type 1 diabetes. Findings and limits, study-wide: Reads derived from cDNA could over-represent cells showing high TCR expression. In all four CD4+ subsets, TCRB CDR3 length was significantly, moderately reduced in type 1 diabetes.

The CDR3 has 15 residues. The V and J ends lost 5 bases and 5 bases respectively, with 19 bases between them. Germline loops: CDR1 SNHLY, CDR2 FYNNEI. The isolated RNA, all of it, was reverse transcribed, so expressed TCRB transcripts were what got sequenced. Assay: immunoSEQ multiplex PCR; the TCRdb copy retains only in-frame clones and omits some. In the table there are about 710,000 clones, around 15% of which are singletons. The rearrangement joins TRBV2 to TRBJ2-7; perhaps TRBD1 as D (5 bases). This TCR came from a man aged 18 to 29 with type 1 diabetes. The specimen sequenced was naive CD4+ T cells from blood. CDR3 protein: CASSSLTEWLDEQYF. The CDR3 nucleotides read TGTGCCAGCAGTTCCTTGACAGAATGGTTGGACGAGCAGTACTTC.